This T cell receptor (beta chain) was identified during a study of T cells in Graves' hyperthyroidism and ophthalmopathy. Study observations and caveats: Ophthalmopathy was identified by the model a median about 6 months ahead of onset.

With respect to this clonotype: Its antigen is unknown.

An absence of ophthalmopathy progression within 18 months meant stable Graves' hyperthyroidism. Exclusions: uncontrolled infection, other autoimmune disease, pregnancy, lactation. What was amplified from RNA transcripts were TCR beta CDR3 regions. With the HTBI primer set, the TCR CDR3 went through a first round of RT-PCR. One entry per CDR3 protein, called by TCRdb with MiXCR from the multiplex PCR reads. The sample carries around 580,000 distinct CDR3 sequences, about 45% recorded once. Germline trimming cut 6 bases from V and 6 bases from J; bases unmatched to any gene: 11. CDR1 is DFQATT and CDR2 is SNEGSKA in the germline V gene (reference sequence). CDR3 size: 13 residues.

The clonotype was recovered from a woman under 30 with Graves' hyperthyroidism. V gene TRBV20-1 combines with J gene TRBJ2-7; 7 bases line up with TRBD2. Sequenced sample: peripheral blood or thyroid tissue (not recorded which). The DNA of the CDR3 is TGCAGTGCCCACCTCGGGACTAAGAGCGAGCAGTACTTC. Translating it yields CSAHLGTKSEQYF.